This T cell receptor (beta chain) comes out of a study of cytomegalovirus exposure and HLA in healthy donors. Study-wide points: The authors considered a cluster of highly shared sequence variants likely to be a sequencing artifact.

As for this clone: What it binds is unknown.

Trimming removed 1 base from V and 0 bases from J; junction bases left unmatched: 7. The CDR3 loop spans 17 amino acids. Germline V gene sequence: CDR1 SEHNR, CDR2 FQNEAQ (reference sequence). The PCR had 60 Vbeta and 13 Jbeta primers. Assay: immunoSEQ multiplex PCR; the TCRdb copy retains only in-frame clones and omits some. Seen here are under 200,000 clones, almost 80% observed once, and the top ten hold 1.3%. The specimen sequenced was PBMCs. This TCR was recovered from a man aged 25-45 years in good health and CMV-seronegative. V and J are TRBV7-9 and TRBJ2-3; TRBD1 aligns across 7 bases. The chain's CDR3 is CASSLVRTGTSTDTQYF. The CDR3 DNA reads as TGTGCCAGCAGCTTAGTGCGGACAGGTACTAGCACAGATACGCAGTATTTT. Full variable domain (remainder filled in from reference TRBV7-9 and TRBJ2-3): DTGVSQNPRHKITKRGQNVTFRCDPISEHNRLYWYRQTLGQGPEFLTYFQNEAQLEKSRLLSDRFSAERPKGSFSTLEIQRTEQGDSAMYLCASSLVRTGTSTDTQYFGPGTRLTVL.